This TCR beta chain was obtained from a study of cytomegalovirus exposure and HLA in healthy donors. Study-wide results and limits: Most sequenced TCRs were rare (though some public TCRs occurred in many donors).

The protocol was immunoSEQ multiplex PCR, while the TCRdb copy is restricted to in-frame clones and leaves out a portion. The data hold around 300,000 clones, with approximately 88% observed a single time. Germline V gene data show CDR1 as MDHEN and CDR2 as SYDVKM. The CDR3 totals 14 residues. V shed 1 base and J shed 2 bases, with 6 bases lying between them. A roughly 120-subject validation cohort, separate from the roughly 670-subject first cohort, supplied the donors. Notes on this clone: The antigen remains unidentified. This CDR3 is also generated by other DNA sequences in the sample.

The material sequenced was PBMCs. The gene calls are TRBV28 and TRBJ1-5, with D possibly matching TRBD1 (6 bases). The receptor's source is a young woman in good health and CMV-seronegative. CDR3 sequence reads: CASSLSGGNQPQHF. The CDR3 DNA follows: TGTGCCAGCAGTTTATCAGGGGGCAATCAGCCCCAGCATTTT.